These 27 T cell receptor beta chains were sequenced from one sample in a study of regulatory T cells in long-lasting Graves disease. The sample's time point: newly diagnosed GD, antithyroid drugs for less than 3 months. RNA extracted from PBMCs served as the sequencing template. Arm-PCR of CDR3 regions and iRepertoire HTBI primers were used to build TCR beta libraries. TCRdb re-called the multiplex PCR reads through MiXCR, storing one row per CDR3 protein. This table holds approximately 230,000 distinct CDR3 sequences, around 19% found once. Here the sequenced sample was peripheral blood mononuclear cells (PBMCs), taken at new diagnosis, from a patient treated with antithyroid drugs. These receptors all stem from a female donor with Graves disease.

This clonotype appeared many times. The chain carries TRBV19 and TRBJ1-1, with a tentative D call TRBD1 (6 bases). Germline V lookup: CDR1 LNHDA, CDR2 SQIVND (reference sequence). The CDR3 has 15 residues. Trimming took off 2 bases at V and 1 base at J, with 11 bases between the two ends. The CDR3 reads CASSINGGGNTEAFF. CDR3 nucleotides: TGTGCCAGTAGTATAAACGGGGGCGGGAACACTGAAGCTTTCTTT. The variable domain in full, completed from reference TRBV19 and TRBJ1-1, reads DGGITQSPKYLFRKEGQNVTLSCEQNLNHDAMYWYRQDPGQGLRLIYYSQIVNDFQKGDIAEGYSVSREKKESFPLTVTSAQKNPTAFYLCASSINGGGNTEAFFGQGTRLTVV.

In regard to this clonotype: A much bigger clone sits one base away, suggesting this may be a read error. The CDR3 DNA reads as TGTGCCAGCAGCCGGACTAGAGAGACCCAGTACTTC. Its protein product is CASSRTRETQYF. The chain employs TRBV3-1 and TRBJ2-5; 7 bases are a match to TRBD2. CDR3 size: 12 residues. Unmatched junction bases numbered 0, after V lost 4 bases and J lost 4 bases. CDR1 and CDR2 (germline): LGHDT, YNNKEL (reference sequence).

Many counts were recorded for this clonotype. The chain recombines TRBV11-2 with TRBJ2-3; perhaps TRBD2 as D (6 bases). The V end lost 1 base, the J end lost 4 bases, and 12 bases lay between the germline ends. This CDR3 contains 15 residues. Germline V gene lookup returns CDR1 SGHAT and CDR2 FQNNGV. The CDR3 sequence: CASSLGGWEADTQYF. The CDR3 DNA sequence: TGTGCCAGCAGCTTAGGAGGATGGGAGGCAGATACGCAGTATTTT.

This clonotype occurred many times. The chain couples TRBV6-1 to TRBJ2-1; D gene uncertain. CDR1 and CDR2 from the germline V gene are MNHNS and SASEGT. This CDR3 region has 13 residues. V was trimmed by 6 bases and J by 6 bases, leaving 12 bases between them. The CDR3 region is CASRATFRNEQFF. The CDR3 DNA is TGTGCCAGCAGAGCAACTTTCCGCAATGAGCAGTTCTTC.

The chain couples TRBV11-2 to TRBJ1-2; D may be TRBD1 (5 bases). Per the germline V gene, CDR1 is SGHAT and CDR2 is FQNNGV. This CDR3 is 14 amino acids long. V gave up 5 bases and J gave up 3 bases, with 13 bases separating them. CDR3 coding DNA: TGTGCCAGCAGCCCTGGGGCGGCGGACTATGGCTACACCTTC. It translates to CASSPGAADYGYTF.

The sample holds many counts of this clonotype. The rearrangement uses TRBV19 and TRBJ1-6, with D possibly matching TRBD1 (5 bases). V was shortened by 5 bases and J by 10 bases, with 9 bases between the two germline ends. The CDR3 has 12 residues. The V gene's germline CDR1 is LNHDA and CDR2 SQIVND (reference sequence). Here the CDR3 reads CASSGRESPLHF. DNA of the CDR3: TGTGCCAGTAGTGGCAGGGAATCACCCCTCCACTTT.

This clonotype was found many times. V and J are TRBV25-1 and TRBJ2-1, with 7 nucleotides matching TRBD2. V trimming: 6 bases; J trimming: 10 bases; junction bases outside the gene matches: 6. Germline V gene sequence: CDR1 MGHDK, CDR2 SYGVNS. CDR3 size: 12 residues. The CDR3: CASRKNSGEQFF. DNA for the CDR3: TGTGCCAGCAGGAAAAATAGCGGGGAGCAGTTCTTC.

This clonotype has at least ten counts. This chain connects TRBV12-3 or TRBV12-4 to TRBJ2-3; 7 nucleotides align to TRBD2. The V and J ends lost 3 bases and 7 bases, in that order; junction bases with no gene match: 10. The CDR3 sequence is 15 residues long. The CDR3 spells CASSLGLAEAHTQYF. The CDR3 DNA sequence: TGTGCCAGCAGTTTGGGTCTAGCGGAGGCTCATACGCAGTATTTT.

In its sample, this clonotype was seen many times. V is TRBV4-3 and J is TRBJ2-7; 10 bases align to TRBD2. Per germline, CDR1 LGHNA and CDR2 YSLEER. This CDR3 spans 15 amino acids. Trimming cost V 2 bases and J 0 bases; bases outside gene matches: 1. CDR3 amino acids: CASSQLAGDSYEQYF. CDR3 bases: TGCGCCAGCAGCCAACTAGCGGGGGACTCCTACGAGCAGTACTTC.

This clonotype was seen at least ten times. This chain uses TRBV7-9 with TRBJ2-1; 7 positions agree with TRBD1. V lost 10 bases to trimming and J lost 5 bases; unmatched junction nucleotides: 2. The length of the CDR3 is 11 residues. Per germline, CDR1 SEHNR and CDR2 FQNEAQ (reference sequence). CDR3 sequence: CATQGDNEQFF. The CDR3 region has the DNA TGTGCCACCCAGGGGGACAATGAGCAGTTCTTC.

This clonotype was seen at least ten times. The rearrangement uses TRBV20-1 and TRBJ2-1; D possibly uses TRBD1 or TRBD2 (5 bases each). This CDR3 comprises 17 residues. Between the trimmed V and J ends, which lost 3 bases and 0 bases, there was a span of 18 bases. CDR1 DFQATT and CDR2 SNEGSKA come from the germline V gene (reference sequence). The CDR3 nucleotides are TGCAGTGCTAGGTACTCGAGGGGTCGGAGCTCCTACAATGAGCAGTTCTTC. Its translation is CSARYSRGRSSYNEQFF.

This clonotype was seen more than once but under ten times. The genes are TRBV19 and TRBJ1-1; the D gene is possibly TRBD1 (6 bases). The V end was cut by 10 bases, the J end by 3 bases, with 30 bases between. The germline V gene encodes CDR1 LNHDA and CDR2 SQIVND (reference sequence). The CDR3 spans 18 residues. CDR3 bases: TGTGCCACCCTCATCCCGTTACAATACAGGGCCGGGGACACTGAAGCTTTCTTT. Residues: CATLIPLQYRAGDTEAFF.

This clonotype was seen ten or more times. This chain uses TRBV3-1 with TRBJ1-4; no definite D call. V was shortened by 2 bases and J by 5 bases, with 0 bases between the two germline ends. This CDR3 region has 11 residues. CDR1 LGHDT and CDR2 YNNKEL come from the germline V gene (reference sequence). In nucleotides, the CDR3 is TGTGCCAGCAGCCAAAATGAAAAACTGTTTTTT. Protein sequence: CASSQNEKLFF.

This clonotype was counted between two and nine times. This rearrangement joins TRBV27 to TRBJ2-7, with D perhaps matching TRBD1 or TRBD2 (5 bases each). Germline V gene lookup returns CDR1 MNHEY and CDR2 SMNVEV (reference sequence). CDR3 length: 15 amino acids. V lost 5 bases and J lost 3, with 17 bases in between. Written as DNA, the CDR3 is TGTGCCAGCAGTCTTGCCGGGACCTCGGACTACGAGCAGTACTTC. Protein sequence: CASSLAGTSDYEQYF.

This clonotype appeared many times. This sequence joins TRBV18 and TRBJ2-1, with TRBD2 identical over 8 bases. The germline V gene encodes CDR1 KGHSH and CDR2 LQKENI. CDR3 length: 15 amino acids. V shed 3 bases, J shed 6 bases, and the junction held 7 bases outside the gene matches. Here the CDR3 reads CASSPVTGGSNEQFF. The CDR3, as DNA: TGTGCCAGCTCACCGGTTACGGGGGGGAGCAATGAGCAGTTCTTC.

This clonotype was recorded at least ten times. The rearrangement links TRBV25-1 to TRBJ2-1; D not resolved. Looked up from germline, CDR1 is MGHDK and CDR2 is SYGVNS. Deletions cut 7 bases from V and 6 bases from J, with 25 bases between. There are 17 residues in the CDR3. The CDR3: CASTSPPGDVHPNEQFF. CDR3 bases: TGTGCCAGCACCTCACCCCCCGGAGATGTCCATCCCAATGAGCAGTTCTTC.

This clonotype was seen just once. J is TRBJ2-1 and V is TRBV18; either TRBD1 or TRBD2 may fit D (5 bases each). This CDR3 is 16 amino acids long. Germline assignment: CDR1 KGHSH and CDR2 LQKENI. V shed 0 bases and J shed 2 bases, with 11 bases lying between them. CDR3 nucleotides: TGTGCCAGCTCACCACCCTGGACGGGACCCTACAATGAGCAGTTCTTC. This gives the protein CASSPPWTGPYNEQFF.

This clonotype was counted at least ten times. The V and J genes are TRBV18 and TRBJ2-2; TRBD1 agrees at 9 bases. The V gene end was trimmed by 7 bases and the J gene end by 6 bases; junction bases not matched to a gene: 9. Per germline, CDR1 KGHSH and CDR2 LQKENI. The CDR3 consists of 15 residues. CDR3 region: CASFPGTGISGELFF. In DNA form, the CDR3 reads TGTGCCAGCTTCCCCGGGACAGGGATCTCCGGGGAGCTGTTTTTT.

This clonotype has a count of ten or more. The genes are TRBV3-1 and TRBJ2-3; D not resolved. CDR3 length equals 13 residues. The germline V gene encodes CDR1 LGHDT and CDR2 YNNKEL (reference sequence). V was cut by 4 bases and J by 1 base, with 6 bases left in between. The CDR3 reads CASSPRGTDTQYF. As DNA, the CDR3 is TGTGCCAGCAGCCCCCGCGGCACAGATACGCAGTATTTT.

In its sample, this clonotype was seen many times. This chain uses TRBV2 with TRBJ2-7, with D unclear. Germline V gives CDR1 SNHLY, CDR2 FYNNEI. The CDR3 contains 14 residues. V was clipped by 5 bases and J by 0 bases, with 11 bases between them. Here the CDR3 reads CASSFAVSSYEQYF. CDR3 nucleotides: TGTGCCAGCAGTTTCGCGGTGAGCTCCTACGAGCAGTACTTC.

This clonotype was counted ten times or more. The J gene is TRBJ2-1, the V gene TRBV7-2; 8 bases are shared with TRBD2. This CDR3 contains 15 residues. The ends lost 5 bases at V and 8 bases at J; junction bases unmatched: 11. Germline values: CDR1 SGHTA, CDR2 FQGNSA. CDR3: CASSLGLASDDEQFF. CDR3 nucleotides: TGTGCCAGCAGCCTTGGACTAGCATCGGACGATGAGCAGTTCTTC.

The sample holds many counts of this clonotype. This CDR3 is CASSTDRGGGNEQFF. The CDR3 bases are TGTGCCAGCAGCACTGACAGGGGAGGAGGTAATGAGCAGTTCTTC. The genes are TRBV28 and TRBJ2-1; TRBD1 matches 8 bases. Trimming took 6 bases from V and 7 from J; bases not matched to a gene: 11. The CDR3 spans 15 residues. Germline V gives CDR1 MDHEN, CDR2 SYDVKM.

V usage is TRBV7-8 and J usage is TRBJ1-4; D is possibly TRBD1 (5 bases). Germline assignment: CDR1 SGHVS and CDR2 FQNEAQ. The CDR3 contains 17 residues. V lost 0 bases to trimming and J lost 6 bases, with 17 bases between them. Here the CDR3 DNA reads TGTGCCAGCAGCTTAGCGGCAGGGAGGTTTGGAGATGAAAAACTGTTTTTT. Protein sequence: CASSLAAGRFGDEKLFF.

This clonotype was counted between two and nine times. At one boundary the junction diverges from the germline segment, which might be a read error. This chain links TRBV7-7 with TRBJ2-7, with a weak D call TRBD1 (5 bases). The CDR3 runs 14 residues. CDR1 is SSHAT, CDR2 FNYEAQ, per germline (reference sequence). The CDR3, as DNA: TGTGCTAGCAGTAAAGGTCAGGGTCCTTACGAGCAGTACTTC. This codes for CASSKGQGPYEQYF.

This clonotype was observed a handful of times. The chain combines TRBV30 with TRBJ2-5, with a weak D call TRBD1 (6 bases). CDR1 is GTSNPN and CDR2 is SVGIG in the germline V gene (reference sequence). The ends were cut back, 5 bases at V and 11 bases at J, with 15 bases in the middle. The CDR3 extends over 11 amino acids. The CDR3 nucleotides are TGTGCCTGGCGGGTCGGGACAACGCAGTACTTC. Its translation is CAWRVGTTQYF.

With respect to this clonotype: This likely stems from a read error, as it lies one base from a far larger clone. CDR3 DNA sequence: TGTGCCAGCAGGGAGAAGCCAACTAATGAAGAACTGTTTTTT. Its translation is CASREKPTNEELFF. This sequence joins TRBV12-3 or TRBV12-4 and TRBJ1-4; D call uncertain. The CDR3 is 14 amino acids.

The chain combines TRBV7-3 with TRBJ2-3, with D possibly matching TRBD2 (6 bases). Between the trimmed V and J ends, which lost 2 bases and 2 bases, there was a span of 11 bases. Germline assignment: CDR1 SGHTA and CDR2 FQGTGA. The CDR3 runs 15 residues. In DNA, the CDR3 is TGTGCCAGCAGCTTAGGAGCGGGTACCACAGATACGCAGTATTTT. Translation gives CASSLGAGTTDTQYF.